The 13 T cell receptor beta chains below all came from one sample that was sequenced in a study of molecular identifiers for immune sequencing clone quantification. TCRdb reprocessed the PCR reads via MiXCR and lists one record per CDR3 protein. This sample yields a few hundred thousand distinct CDR3 sequences, of which under 25% are seen a single time; 0.7% to 0.95% belongs to the top ten. The sample comprised naive CD8+ T cells from blood, with Jurkat cell RNA spiked in. Subset here: FACS-sorted CD8+CD4-CCR7+CD45RA+ naive T cells. The receptor source for this set is a human donor in good health. Some libraries in this study had Jurkat cell RNA spiked in.

This clonotype was counted between two and nine times. This chain links TRBV10-3 with TRBJ1-2, with a weak D call TRBD1 (6 bases). The germline V and J ends were trimmed by 0 bases and 13 bases, with 18 bases remaining between them. CDR3 size: 14 residues. Germline-derived CDR1 and CDR2 are ENHRY and SYGVKD. The DNA for the CDR3 is TGTGCCATCAGTGAGTCCGCCAGGGGACCCGGCGCCACCTTC. Translation: CAISESARGPGATF.

Remarks on this clonotype: One base away lies a much larger clone, so this may be a sequencing read error. The chain recombines TRBV6-1 with TRBJ2-3; the D gene is possibly TRBD1 (5 bases). CDR3 length: 14 residues. Germline CDR1 MNHNS, CDR2 SASEGT. V was shortened by 5 bases and J by 2 bases, with 11 bases between the two germline ends. CDR3 DNA: TGTGCCAGCAGTCTGCTGACAGACACAGATACGCAGTATTTT. Amino acids: CASSLLTDTDTQYF.

This clonotype was seen once. A read error may explain this, as a much larger clone is one base away. The rearrangement uses TRBV13 and TRBJ2-2; weak D call: TRBD2 (6 bases). The CDR3 covers 16 residues. From germline, CDR1 is PRHDT and CDR2 FYEKMQ (reference sequence). The CDR3, as DNA: TGTGCCAGCTGCTTATCTTCGGGGGTCAGCACCGGGGAGCTGTTTTTT. It is translated as CASCLSSGVSTGELFF.

A word on this clonotype: One end of the junction fails to match germline, which may point to a read error. Written as DNA, the CDR3 is TGCAGTGCTAGAGATATTTGGAGTGAGCAGCACTTC. This gives the protein CSARDIWSEQHF. The chain has TRBV20-1 and TRBJ2-7; D unresolved. Germline loops: CDR1 DFQATT, CDR2 SNEGSKA (reference sequence). The CDR3 contains 12 residues.

Ten or more counts support this clonotype. This chain uses TRBV20-1 with TRBJ2-7; TRBD1 matches at 8 bases. CDR1 is DFQATT, CDR2 SNEGSKA, per germline (reference sequence). This CDR3 is 13 amino acids long. With 4 bases clipped from V and 1 base from J, the junction kept 3 bases outside the gene matches. The CDR3 bases are TGCAGTGCTAAGGGACAGGAATCCTACGAGCAGTACTTC. The encoded protein is CSAKGQESYEQYF.

This clonotype was counted at least ten times. This chain connects TRBV5-6 to TRBJ1-1; weak D call: TRBD1 (5 bases). V was trimmed by 0 bases and J by 5 bases, leaving 8 bases between them. CDR3 size: 13 residues. Germline CDR1 SGHDT, CDR2 YYEEEE. CDR3 DNA: TGTGCCAGCAGCTTGGGGGACGTAACTGAAGCTTTCTTT. This encodes CASSLGDVTEAFF.

This clonotype was recorded at least ten times. This chain links TRBV7-8 with TRBJ1-5; D perhaps matches TRBD1 (6 bases). Germline loops: CDR1 SGHVS, CDR2 FQNEAQ. This CDR3 is 15 amino acids long. V lost 5 bases and J lost 0, with 11 bases in between. CDR3 sequence (DNA): TGTGCCAGCAGCACCGGGACAATTAGCAATCAGCCCCAGCATTTT. Amino acid sequence: CASSTGTISNQPQHF.

A few counts support this clonotype. The chain combines TRBV7-9 with TRBJ1-4; D is undetermined. Trimming removed 3 bases at V and 8 bases at J, with 7 bases between. The CDR3 has 12 residues. Germline V gene data show CDR1 as SEHNR and CDR2 as FQNEAQ (reference sequence). The CDR3 region has the DNA TGTGCCAGCAGCTTGGACGCAGAAAAACTGTTTTTT. Translated: CASSLDAEKLFF.

The chain links TRBV2 to TRBJ2-1; D is perhaps TRBD2 (6 bases). The CDR3 has 17 amino acids. The germline CDR1 and CDR2 sequences are SNHLY and FYNNEI. With 3 bases removed from V and 3 bases from J, the gap between germline ends came to 18 bases. CDR3 protein: CASSETPGGADYNEQFF. CDR3 nucleotide sequence: TGTGCCAGCAGTGAGACCCCGGGCGGGGCTGACTACAATGAGCAGTTCTTC.

This clonotype was counted between two and nine times. V usage is TRBV4-1 and J usage is TRBJ1-1; 7 bases line up with TRBD1. The CDR3 totals 15 residues. Trimming cost V 3 bases and J 0 bases; bases outside gene matches: 4. Germline-derived CDR1 and CDR2 are MGHRA and YSYEKL. The CDR3 DNA sequence: TGCGCCAGCAGCCAGGGACAGCTGATGAACACTGAAGCTTTCTTT. Its protein product is CASSQGQLMNTEAFF.

The rearrangement uses TRBV10-3 and TRBJ2-7; D perhaps matches TRBD1 (5 bases). Germline V CDR1 and CDR2: ENHRY, SYGVKD. Deletions cut 7 bases from V and 5 bases from J, with 12 bases between. The CDR3 runs to 12 residues. CDR3 loop: CAINQPGNEQYF. The CDR3 coding sequence is TGTGCCATCAATCAGCCAGGGAACGAGCAGTACTTC.

The CDR3: CASRTDLKDIQYF. The DNA for the CDR3 is TGTGCCAGCAGGACGGACCTCAAGGACATTCAGTACTTC. V usage is TRBV28 and J usage is TRBJ2-4; D unresolved. This CDR3 spans 13 amino acids. V shed 6 bases and J shed 8 bases, with 14 bases lying between them. CDR1 is MDHEN, CDR2 SYDVKM, per germline. The variable domain in full, with the rest retrieved from reference TRBV28 and TRBJ2-4, is DVKVTQSSRYLVKRTGEKVFLECVQDMDHENMFWYRQDPGLGLRLIYFSYDVKMKEKGDIPEGYSVSREKKERFSLILESASTNQTSMYLCASRTDLKDIQYFGAGTRLSVL.

Of note for this clonotype: A much larger clone lies one base from this, so it may be a read error. The CDR3 DNA sequence: TGTGCCAGCAGCTTGGTTCAAGACTCTAGAAACACCATATATTTT. It yields the protein CASSLVQDSRNTIYF. This chain links TRBV7-8 with TRBJ1-3; D gene ambiguous. In germline, CDR1 is SGHVS, CDR2 FQNEAQ. This CDR3 is built from 15 residues. The whole variable domain, filled in from reference TRBV7-8 and TRBJ1-3, reads GAGVSQSPRYKVAKRGQDVALRCDPISGHVSLFWYQQALGQGPEFLTYFQNEAQLDKSGLPSDRFFAERPEGSVSTLKIQRTQQEDSAVYLCASSLVQDSRNTIYFGEGSWLTVV.